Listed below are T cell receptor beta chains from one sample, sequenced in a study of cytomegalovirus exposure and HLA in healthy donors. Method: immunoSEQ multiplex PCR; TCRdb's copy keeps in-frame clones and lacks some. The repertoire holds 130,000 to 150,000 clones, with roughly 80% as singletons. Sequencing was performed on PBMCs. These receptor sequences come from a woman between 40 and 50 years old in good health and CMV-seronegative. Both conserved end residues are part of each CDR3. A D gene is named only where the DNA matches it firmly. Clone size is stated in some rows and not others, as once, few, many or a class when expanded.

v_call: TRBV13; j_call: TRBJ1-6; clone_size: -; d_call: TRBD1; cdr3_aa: CASSLGQGSSPLHF; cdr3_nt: TGTGCCAGCAGCTTGGGACAGGGGAGTTCACCCCTCCACTTT
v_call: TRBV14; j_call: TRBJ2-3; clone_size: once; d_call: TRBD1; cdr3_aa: CASSPPDRGSTDTQYF; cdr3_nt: TGTGCCAGCAGCCCCCCGGACAGGGGGAGCACAGATACGCAGTATTTT
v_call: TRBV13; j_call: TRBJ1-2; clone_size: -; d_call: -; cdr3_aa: CASSFGDRNYGYTF; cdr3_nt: TGTGCCAGCAGCTTTGGAGACAGGAACTATGGCTACACCTTC
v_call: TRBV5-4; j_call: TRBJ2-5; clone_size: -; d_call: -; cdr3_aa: CASSLLQGSRETQYF; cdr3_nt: TGTGCCAGCAGCTTGCTACAGGGAAGCAGGGAGACCCAGTACTTC
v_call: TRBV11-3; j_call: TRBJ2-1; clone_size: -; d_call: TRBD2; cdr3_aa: CASSLGRLAGDNEQFF; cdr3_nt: TGTGCCAGCAGCTTAGGCAGACTAGCGGGCGACAATGAGCAGTTCTTC
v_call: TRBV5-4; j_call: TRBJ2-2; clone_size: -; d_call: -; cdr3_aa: CASSPRRLENTGELFF; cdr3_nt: TGTGCCAGCAGCCCAAGGCGGCTAGAGAACACCGGGGAGCTGTTTTTT
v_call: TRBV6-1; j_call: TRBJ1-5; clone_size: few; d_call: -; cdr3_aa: CASSESLMRGLSGNQPQHF; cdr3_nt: TGTGCCAGCAGTGAAAGTCTTATGCGGGGATTAAGTGGCAATCAGCCCCAGCATTTT
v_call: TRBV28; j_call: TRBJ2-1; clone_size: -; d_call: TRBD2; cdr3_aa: CASKPSGGAGEQFF; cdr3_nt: TGTGCCAGCAAGCCCAGCGGGGGGGCTGGTGAGCAGTTCTTC
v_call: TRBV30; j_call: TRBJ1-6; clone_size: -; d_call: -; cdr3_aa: CAWTPLETYNSPLHF; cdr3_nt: TGTGCCTGGACCCCCTTGGAGACCTATAATTCACCCCTCCACTTT
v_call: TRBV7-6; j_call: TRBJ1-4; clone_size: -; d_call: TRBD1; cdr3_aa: CASSRQGAGEKLFF; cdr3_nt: TGTGCCAGCAGCCGACAGGGGGCGGGGGAAAAACTGTTTTTT
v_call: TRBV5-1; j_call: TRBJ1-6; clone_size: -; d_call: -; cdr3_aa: CASNRGSSWENSPLHF; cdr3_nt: TGCGCCAGCAACCGAGGGTCCAGCTGGGAGAATTCACCCCTCCACTTT
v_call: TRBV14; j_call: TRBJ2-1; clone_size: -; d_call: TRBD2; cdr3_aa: CASSHHSGGYNEQFF; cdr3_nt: TGTGCCAGCAGCCATCATAGCGGGGGTTACAATGAGCAGTTCTTC
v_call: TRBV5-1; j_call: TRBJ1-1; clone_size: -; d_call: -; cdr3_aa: CASSLLPQAVGTEAFF; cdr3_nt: TGCGCCAGCAGCTTGTTGCCTCAGGCTGTGGGCACTGAAGCTTTCTTT
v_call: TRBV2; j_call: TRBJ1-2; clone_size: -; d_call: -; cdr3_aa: CASLKTPSAGRGGYTF; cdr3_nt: TGTGCCAGCCTTAAAACCCCTTCCGCCGGGCGGGGCGGCTACACCTTC
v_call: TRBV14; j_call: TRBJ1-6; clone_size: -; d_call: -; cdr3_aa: CASSPTSGTLHF; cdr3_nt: TGTGCCAGCAGCCCCACGTCCGGGACCCTCCACTTT
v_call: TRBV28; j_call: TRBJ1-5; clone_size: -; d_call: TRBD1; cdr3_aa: CASSSGQGDQPQHF; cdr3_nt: TGTGCCAGCAGTTCAGGACAGGGTGATCAGCCCCAGCATTTT
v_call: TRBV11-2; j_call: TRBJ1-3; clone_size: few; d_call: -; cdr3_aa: CASSLDYSSGNTIYF; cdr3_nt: TGTGCCAGCAGCTTAGATTACAGCTCTGGAAACACCATATATTTT
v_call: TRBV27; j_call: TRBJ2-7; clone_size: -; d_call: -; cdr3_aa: CASSLSFGYEQYF; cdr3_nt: TGTGCCAGCAGTTTGAGTTTTGGCTACGAGCAGTACTTC
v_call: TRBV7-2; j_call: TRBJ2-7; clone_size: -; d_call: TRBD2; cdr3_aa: CASSRGGGYEQYF; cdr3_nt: TGTGCCAGCAGCCGCGGGGGGGGGTACGAGCAGTACTTC
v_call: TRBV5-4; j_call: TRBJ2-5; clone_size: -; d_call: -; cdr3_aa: CASSPGLEETQYF; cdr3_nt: TGTGCCAGCAGCCCGGGACTGGAAGAGACCCAGTACTTC
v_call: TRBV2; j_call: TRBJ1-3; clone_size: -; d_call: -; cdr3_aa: CASMIGGGNTIYF; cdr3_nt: TGTGCCAGCATGATAGGAGGGGGAAACACCATATATTTT
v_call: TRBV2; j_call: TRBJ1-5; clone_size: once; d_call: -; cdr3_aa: CASSEGSGLQQPQHF; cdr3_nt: TGTGCCAGCAGTGAAGGTTCAGGGCTTCAACAGCCCCAGCATTTT
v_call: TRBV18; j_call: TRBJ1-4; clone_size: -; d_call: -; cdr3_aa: CASSPGGLSEKLFF; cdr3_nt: TGTGCCAGCTCACCGGGGGGTTTGAGTGAAAAACTGTTTTTT
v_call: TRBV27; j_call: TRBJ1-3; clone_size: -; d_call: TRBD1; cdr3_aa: CASSSQGFSGNTIYF; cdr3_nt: TGTGCCAGCAGTTCACAGGGGTTCTCTGGAAACACCATATATTTT
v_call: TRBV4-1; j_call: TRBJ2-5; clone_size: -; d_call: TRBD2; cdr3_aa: CASSYGGGGYETQYF; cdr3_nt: TGCGCCAGCAGCTACGGGGGGGGCGGTTATGAGACCCAGTACTTC
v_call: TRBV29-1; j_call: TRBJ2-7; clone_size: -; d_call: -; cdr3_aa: CSVESSGRGSHEQYF; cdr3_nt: TGCAGCGTTGAATCCTCCGGGAGAGGTTCCCACGAGCAGTACTTC
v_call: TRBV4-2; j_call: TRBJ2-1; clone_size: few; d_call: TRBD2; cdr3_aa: CASSPQLGLAGFEQFF; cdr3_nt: TGTGCCAGCAGCCCGCAGCTAGGACTAGCGGGTTTTGAGCAGTTCTTC
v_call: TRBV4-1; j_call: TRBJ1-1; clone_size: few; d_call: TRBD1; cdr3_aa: CASSQAQGDLNTEAFF; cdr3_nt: TGCGCCAGCAGCCAAGCACAGGGGGACTTGAACACTGAAGCTTTCTTT
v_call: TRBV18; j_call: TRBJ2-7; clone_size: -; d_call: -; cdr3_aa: CASSPGAPYEQYF; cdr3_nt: TGTGCCAGCTCACCTGGGGCACCCTACGAGCAGTACTTC
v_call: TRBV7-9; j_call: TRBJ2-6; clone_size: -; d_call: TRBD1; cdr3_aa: CASSPPGQVANVLTF; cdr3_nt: TGTGCCAGCAGCCCGCCGGGACAGGTTGCCAACGTCCTGACTTTC
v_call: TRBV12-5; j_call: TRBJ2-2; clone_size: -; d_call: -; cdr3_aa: CASGLGSSTGELFF; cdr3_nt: TGTGCTAGTGGTTTGGGTAGTAGCACCGGGGAGCTGTTTTTT
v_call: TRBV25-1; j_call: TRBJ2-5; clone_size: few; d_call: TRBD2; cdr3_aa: CASSDGLAGGREQYF; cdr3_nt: TGTGCCAGCAGTGATGGACTAGCGGGGGGCCGGGAGCAGTACTTC
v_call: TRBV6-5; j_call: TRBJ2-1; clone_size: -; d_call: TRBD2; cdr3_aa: CASKGTSGNNEQFF; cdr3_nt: TGTGCCAGCAAAGGGACTAGCGGGAATAATGAGCAGTTCTTC
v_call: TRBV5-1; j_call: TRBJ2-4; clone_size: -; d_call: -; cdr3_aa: CASSLGGSSSKNIQYF; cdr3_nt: TGCGCCAGCAGCTTGGGAGGCAGTAGCTCTAAAAACATTCAGTACTTC
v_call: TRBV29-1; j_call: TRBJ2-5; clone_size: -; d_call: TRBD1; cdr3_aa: CSGDRGQETQYF; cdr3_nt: TGCAGCGGTGACAGGGGCCAAGAGACCCAGTACTTC
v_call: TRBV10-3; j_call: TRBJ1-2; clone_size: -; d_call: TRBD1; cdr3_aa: CAISDRDRGSHGYTF; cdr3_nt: TGTGCCATCAGTGACCGGGACAGGGGCTCGCATGGCTACACCTTC
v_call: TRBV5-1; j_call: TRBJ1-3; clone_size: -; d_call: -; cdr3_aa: CASSLVGGGSGNTIYF; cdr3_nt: TGCGCCAGCAGCTTGGTAGGGGGTGGCTCTGGAAACACCATATATTTT
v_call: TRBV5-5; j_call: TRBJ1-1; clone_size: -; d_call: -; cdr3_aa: CASSLADWANTEAFF; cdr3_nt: TGTGCCAGCAGCTTGGCCGATTGGGCCAACACTGAAGCTTTCTTT
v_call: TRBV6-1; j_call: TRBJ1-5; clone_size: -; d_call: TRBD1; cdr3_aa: CASIRTGASNQPQHF; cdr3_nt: TGTGCCAGCATCCGGACAGGGGCGTCCAATCAGCCCCAGCATTTT
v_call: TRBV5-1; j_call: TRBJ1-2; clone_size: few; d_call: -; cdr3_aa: CASSPPGEGTNYGYTF; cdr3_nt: TGCGCCAGCAGCCCCCCCGGGGAGGGGACTAACTATGGCTACACCTTC
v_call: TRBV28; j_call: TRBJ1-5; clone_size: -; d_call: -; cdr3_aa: CASTSTGLSNQPQHF; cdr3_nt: TGTGCCAGCACTTCCACAGGGCTCTCCAATCAGCCCCAGCATTTT
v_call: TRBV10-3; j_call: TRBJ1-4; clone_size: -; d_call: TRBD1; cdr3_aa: CAISDRTGGIEKLFF; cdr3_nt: TGTGCCATCAGTGACCGGACAGGGGGCATTGAAAAACTGTTTTTT
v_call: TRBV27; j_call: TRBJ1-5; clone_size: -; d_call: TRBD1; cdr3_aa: CASSLSDRGPQHF; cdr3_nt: TGTGCCAGCAGTTTATCGGACAGGGGGCCCCAGCATTTT
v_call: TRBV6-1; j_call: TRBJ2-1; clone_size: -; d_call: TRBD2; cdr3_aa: CASRSPGTRLNEQFF; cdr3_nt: TGTGCCAGCAGAAGTCCCGGGACTAGGCTCAATGAGCAGTTCTTC
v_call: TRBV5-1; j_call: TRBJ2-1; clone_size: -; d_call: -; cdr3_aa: CASILREPSYDEQFF; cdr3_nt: TGCGCCAGCATCCTACGGGAGCCCTCTTATGATGAGCAGTTCTTC
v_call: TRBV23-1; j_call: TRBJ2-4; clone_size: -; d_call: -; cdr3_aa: CASSKPGMGNIQYF; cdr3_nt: TGCGCCAGCTCAAAGCCGGGAATGGGGAACATTCAGTACTTC
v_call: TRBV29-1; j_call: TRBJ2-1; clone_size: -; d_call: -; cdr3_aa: CSVERGAGRYNEQFF; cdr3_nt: TGCAGCGTTGAACGAGGGGCGGGGCGATACAATGAGCAGTTCTTC
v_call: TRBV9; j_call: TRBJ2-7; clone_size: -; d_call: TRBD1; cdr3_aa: CASSVETGGGGKQYF; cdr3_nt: TGTGCCAGCAGCGTAGAGACAGGGGGCGGAGGGAAGCAGTACTTC
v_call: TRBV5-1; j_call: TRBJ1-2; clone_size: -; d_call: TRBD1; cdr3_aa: CASSLEGQARYGYTF; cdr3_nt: TGCGCCAGCAGCTTGGAGGGACAGGCGAGGTATGGCTACACCTTC
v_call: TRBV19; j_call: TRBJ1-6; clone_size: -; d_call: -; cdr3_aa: CASSTLQASNSPLHF; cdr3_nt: TGTGCCAGTAGTACTTTACAGGCTTCTAATTCACCCCTCCACTTT
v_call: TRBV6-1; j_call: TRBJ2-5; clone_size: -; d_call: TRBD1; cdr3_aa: CASSGRGQVQETQYF; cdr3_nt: TGTGCCAGCAGTGGAAGAGGACAGGTCCAAGAGACCCAGTACTTC
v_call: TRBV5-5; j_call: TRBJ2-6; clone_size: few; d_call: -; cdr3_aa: CASSFTGSPGANVLTF; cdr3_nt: TGTGCCAGCAGCTTTACAGGGTCCCCTGGGGCCAACGTCCTGACTTTC
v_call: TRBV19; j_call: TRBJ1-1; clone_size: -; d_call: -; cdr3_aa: CASSVTFPKNTEAFF; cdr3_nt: TGTGCCAGTAGTGTTACTTTCCCAAAAAACACTGAAGCTTTCTTT
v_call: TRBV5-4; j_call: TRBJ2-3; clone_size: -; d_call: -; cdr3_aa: CASSLDGGFTDTQYF; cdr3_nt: TGTGCCAGCAGCTTGGATGGGGGGTTCACAGATACGCAGTATTTT
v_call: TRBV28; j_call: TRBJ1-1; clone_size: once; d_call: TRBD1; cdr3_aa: CASSLTHRGQTEAFF; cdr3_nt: TGTGCCAGCAGTTTAACCCACAGGGGGCAGACTGAAGCTTTCTTT
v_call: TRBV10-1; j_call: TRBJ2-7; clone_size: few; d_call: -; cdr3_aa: CASSEQGSGEQYF; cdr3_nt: TGCGCCAGCAGTGAGCAGGGATCCGGGGAGCAGTACTTC
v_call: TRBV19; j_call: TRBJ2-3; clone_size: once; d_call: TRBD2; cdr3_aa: CASSPTSAGSDTQYF; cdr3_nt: TGTGCCAGTAGCCCTACTAGCGCCGGATCCGATACGCAGTATTTT
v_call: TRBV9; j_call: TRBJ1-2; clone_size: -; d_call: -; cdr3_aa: CASSSVGGPNYGYTF; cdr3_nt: TGTGCCAGCAGCTCAGTGGGGGGGCCTAACTATGGCTACACCTTC
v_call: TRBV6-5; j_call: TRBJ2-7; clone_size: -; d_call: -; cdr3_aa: CASSHDKVLEQYF; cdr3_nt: TGTGCCAGCAGTCACGACAAAGTCCTCGAGCAGTACTTC
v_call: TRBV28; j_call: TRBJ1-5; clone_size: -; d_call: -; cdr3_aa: CASQTGEGNQPQHF; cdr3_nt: TGTGCCAGCCAGACGGGGGAGGGCAATCAGCCCCAGCATTTT